A single sample is the source of the 18 T cell receptor beta chains below, sequenced in a study of T cells in women clearing cervical HPV infection. Data came from immunoSEQ multiplex PCR; TCRdb stores just in-frame clones and leaves some out. Its clone listing holds around 38,000 clones. The sample taken for sequencing was blood buffy coat. Receptors were obtained from a woman between 18 and 70 years old with a cervical HPV16 infection that either progressed to CIN3+ or cleared (not recorded which).

Note on this clone: The CDR3 is cut off 3 residues early in the read; its end comes from the germline J gene. This chain links TRBV7-3 with TRBJ2-2; D is possibly TRBD2 (5 bases). V gave up 2 bases and J gave up 6 bases, with 7 bases separating them. CDR1 SGHTA and CDR2 FQGTGA come from the germline V gene. The CDR3 extends over 13 amino acids. CDR3 DNA, as far as it was read: TGTGCCAGCAGCTTACTAGCCGCCGGGGAG. This translates into CASSLLAAGE. In full, the CDR3 reads CASSLLAAGELFF.

Notes on this clone: The CDR3 is cut off 3 residues early in the read; its end comes from the germline J gene. The chain joins TRBV28 to TRBJ2-5; D is undetermined. CDR3 size: 15 residues. The germline V gene has CDR1 MDHEN and CDR2 SYDVKM. V lost 4 bases to trimming and J lost 2 bases, with 14 bases between them. CDR3: CASSSPYGRQETQYF. CDR3 DNA (partial): TGTGCCAGCAGTTCACCATATGGGCGACAAGAGACC.

Note on this clone: From the germline J gene comes the end of the CDR3, since the read stops 3 residues before it. V and J are TRBV7-3 and TRBJ2-1; D remains ambiguous. Germline-derived CDR1 and CDR2 are SGHTA and FQGTGA. The CDR3 sequence is 16 residues long. Trimming took 5 bases from V and 6 from J, leaving 20 bases between them. The sequenced part of the CDR3 DNA is TGTGCCAGCAGCCCCCGGGTCTCGAGGTTAGGCAATGAG. Its translation: CASSPRVSRLGNE. The CDR3, in full, reads CASSPRVSRLGNEQFF.

As for this clone: The read stops 3 residues short of the end of the CDR3; the missing end is completed from the germline J gene. The chain joins TRBV7-3 to TRBJ2-1; TRBD2 matches at 9 bases. Germline assignment: CDR1 SGHTA and CDR2 FQGTGA. V shed 3 bases and J 7 bases; nucleotides not matched to a gene: 4. This CDR3 spans 14 amino acids. CDR3 residues: CASSLASGDNEQFF. CDR3 bases read: TGTGCCAGCAGCTTGGCTAGCGGGGATAATGAG.

About this clone: The read halts 3 residues ahead of the CDR3 end, with the missing end drawn from the germline J gene. The sample has other DNA sequences that encode this CDR3 too. The gene calls are TRBV5-1 and TRBJ2-1; D is unclear. Trimming stripped 0 bases from V and 2 bases from J, with 9 bases between. Germline CDR1 reads SGHRS; CDR2 reads YFSETQ. The CDR3 has 15 residues. The covered CDR3 bases are TGCGCCAGCAGCTTGGAGGCGGCTCCCTACAATGAG. It yields the protein CASSLEAAPYNE. Given in full, the CDR3 is CASSLEAAPYNEQFF.

Comments on this clone: The sequence runs out 3 residues before the end of the CDR3; the remainder is reconstructed from the germline J gene. This sequence joins TRBV2 and TRBJ1-1; 9 bases fit TRBD1. This CDR3 comprises 15 residues. Germline V gene data show CDR1 as SNHLY and CDR2 as FYNNEI. The trim removed 6 bases at V and 5 bases at J, leaving 10 bases unmatched. CDR3 DNA (partial): TGTGCCAGCAGGGAAAACAGGGGGCGGAGAACTGAA. This translates into CASRENRGRRTE. The entire CDR3 protein is CASRENRGRRTEAFF.

A remark on this clone: The missing CDR3 end, 3 residues past where the read stops, is filled in from the germline J gene. V is TRBV10-1 and J is TRBJ1-1; a possible D gene is TRBD1 (5 bases). Germline-derived CDR1 and CDR2 are WNHNN and SYGVQD (reference sequence). Trimming stripped 3 bases from V and 0 bases from J, with 5 bases between. The CDR3 is 13 amino acids. The CDR3 reads CASSEGVNTEAFF. Incomplete CDR3 DNA: TGCGCCAGCAGTGAAGGGGTGAACACTGAA.

As to this clone: Sequencing ends 3 residues short of the CDR3 end; the germline J gene provides the rest. The V call is TRBV9, the J call TRBJ2-3, with 8 bases aligning to TRBD1. Per the germline V gene, CDR1 is SGDLS and CDR2 is YYNGEE. V was clipped by 2 bases and J by 5 bases; unmatched bases: 7. CDR3 length: 15 amino acids. CDR3 amino acids: CASSVLTGGKDTQYF. The part of the CDR3 DNA that was read is TGTGCCAGCAGCGTTTTAACAGGGGGAAAAGATACG.

Of note for this clone: The read finishes 3 residues shy of the CDR3 end, and the germline J gene is used to complete it. The V and J genes are TRBV19 and TRBJ2-1, with 11 bases aligning to TRBD2. The CDR3 is 14 residues long. The junction had 4 bases not matched to a gene; V was cut back by 4 bases and J by 8 bases. From germline, CDR1 is LNHDA and CDR2 SQIVND (reference sequence). The sequenced CDR3 bases are TGTGCCAGTAGTACAACTAGCGGGAGAGATGAG. This sequence encodes CASSTTSGRDE. The CDR3 in its entirety is CASSTTSGRDEQFF.

As concerns this clone: The CDR3 goes on 3 residues after the read ends, and that part is filled in from the germline J gene. V gene TRBV5-1 combines with J gene TRBJ1-1; D ambiguous. The V gene lost 0 bases and the J gene lost 5 bases, with 14 bases spanning the gap. CDR1 is SGHRS and CDR2 is YFSETQ in the germline V gene. The CDR3 is 15 residues long. The part of the CDR3 DNA that was read is TGCGCCAGCAGCTTGGTTTGGTATGAGCGGACTGAA. Protein product: CASSLVWYERTE. The entire CDR3 is CASSLVWYERTEAFF.

With respect to this clone: The read ends 3 residues before the CDR3 terminus; that terminus is restored from the germline J gene. The chain combines TRBV19 with TRBJ2-3, with a tentative D call TRBD2 (5 bases). Trimming removed 0 bases at V and 6 bases at J, with 10 bases between. The CDR3 has 14 amino acids. Germline loops: CDR1 LNHDA, CDR2 SQIVND (reference sequence). CDR3 protein: CASSIDEPGDTQYF. The sequenced CDR3 bases are TGTGCCAGTAGTATAGACGAACCGGGGGATACG.

Turning to this clone: The sequence runs out 3 residues before the end of the CDR3; the remainder is reconstructed from the germline J gene. The chain combines TRBV19 with TRBJ2-1; 7 bases are shared with TRBD2. V lost 3 bases and J lost 9; bases outside the gene matches: 8. Germline loops: CDR1 LNHDA, CDR2 SQIVND (reference sequence). This CDR3 contains 14 residues. CDR3 region: CASSIGGRPSEQFF. Incomplete CDR3 DNA: TGTGCCAGTAGTATCGGCGGGAGACCGAGTGAG.

Of note for this clone: The observed sequence ends 3 residues before the CDR3 terminus, with the missing tail filled in from the germline J gene. The chain couples TRBV5-1 to TRBJ2-7, with D possibly matching TRBD1 (5 bases). The CDR3 loop spans 15 amino acids. Trimming removed 0 bases at V and 2 bases at J, with 12 bases between. Germline V gene lookup returns CDR1 SGHRS and CDR2 YFSETQ. CDR3 DNA (partial): TGCGCCAGCAGCTTGGAGCAGGGCCCAACCTACGAG. As protein: CASSLEQGPTYE. The whole CDR3 protein is CASSLEQGPTYEQYF.

The sequenced part of the CDR3 DNA is TGCGCCAGCAGCCCGAGGGCGGCAGGGGGAAACACTGAA. Residues: CASSPRAAGGNTE. The full CDR3 protein is CASSPRAAGGNTEAFF. The rearrangement links TRBV4-1 to TRBJ1-1; the match to TRBD1 covers 7 bases. The read stops 3 residues short of the end of the CDR3; the missing end is completed from the germline J gene. The CDR3 runs 16 residues. Germline V gene data show CDR1 as MGHRA and CDR2 as YSYEKL. Trimming took 4 bases from V and 2 from J; bases not matched to a gene: 10.

As regards this clone: The read ends 3 residues before the CDR3 terminus; that terminus is restored from the germline J gene. The rearrangement links TRBV20-1 to TRBJ2-5, with unresolved D. Germline assignment: CDR1 DFQATT and CDR2 SNEGSKA (reference sequence). This CDR3 has 13 amino acids. Between the trimmed V and J ends, which lost 4 bases and 1 base, there was a span of 10 bases. The sequenced CDR3 bases are TGCAGTGCTACCCGACTGGCCCAAGAGACC. It specifies CSATRLAQET. The entire CDR3 protein reads CSATRLAQETQYF.

With regard to this clone: Coverage ceases 3 residues before the CDR3 finishes, and the germline J gene fills in the end. The chain combines TRBV19 with TRBJ2-7, with a tentative D call TRBD2 (5 bases). Trimming removed 5 bases at V and 0 bases at J, with 17 bases between. The length of the CDR3 is 16 residues. Germline V lookup: CDR1 LNHDA, CDR2 SQIVND (reference sequence). Here the CDR3 reads CASSPSTPGSSYEQYF. CDR3 bases read: TGTGCCAGTAGTCCCTCGACACCGGGGAGCTCCTACGAG.

Remarks on this clone: The missing CDR3 end, 3 residues past where the read stops, is filled in from the germline J gene. This chain links TRBV12-3 or TRBV12-4 with TRBJ1-1; D call uncertain. V lost 4 bases, J lost 3 bases, and 9 bases lay in between. The CDR3 sequence is 13 residues long. Incomplete CDR3 DNA: TGTGCCAGCAGTTCTTCTCGGGACACTGAA. Amino acids: CASSSSRDTE. The whole CDR3 reads CASSSSRDTEAFF.

As to this clone: The read stops 3 residues short of the end of the CDR3; the missing end is completed from the germline J gene. V and J are TRBV7-3 and TRBJ2-5; D ambiguous. CDR1 and CDR2 from the germline V gene are SGHTA and FQGTGA. The CDR3 totals 13 residues. Trimming shortened V by 2 bases and J by 7 bases, and 11 bases separated the two germline ends. The sequenced part of the CDR3 DNA is TGTGCCAGCAGCTTATACCCCCAGGCGACC. Its translation is CASSLYPQAT. The whole CDR3 protein is CASSLYPQATQYF.